This TCR beta chain was observed in a study of CD8 T cells in ankylosing spondylitis. Overall study findings and caveats: A motif in TCR beta, a set of eight highly homologous variants, appeared characteristic of ankylosing spondylitis blood.

Looked up from germline, CDR1 is SGHAT and CDR2 is FQNNGV. V lost 1 base to trimming and J lost 2 bases, with 16 bases between them. The CDR3 has 17 amino acids. Quantitative 5'-RACE with molecular barcodes was used to make the TCR beta libraries. Via MiXCR, TCRdb re-called the 5' RACE reads, giving one row per CDR3 protein. This table holds 330,000 or so distinct CDR3 sequences, 6.5% to 10% found once. This clonotype has more than one count but fewer than ten. What it recognizes is unknown. The receptor was isolated from a male donor with ankylosing spondylitis. Sequencing input: blood, either unsorted or a sorted T cell fraction (not recorded which). The V and J genes are TRBV11-2 and TRBJ2-3, with D hard to call. The CDR3 reads CASSLATTGTPTDTQYF. In nucleotides, the CDR3 is TGTGCCAGCAGCTTAGCTACCACGGGTACACCCACAGATACGCAGTATTTT.